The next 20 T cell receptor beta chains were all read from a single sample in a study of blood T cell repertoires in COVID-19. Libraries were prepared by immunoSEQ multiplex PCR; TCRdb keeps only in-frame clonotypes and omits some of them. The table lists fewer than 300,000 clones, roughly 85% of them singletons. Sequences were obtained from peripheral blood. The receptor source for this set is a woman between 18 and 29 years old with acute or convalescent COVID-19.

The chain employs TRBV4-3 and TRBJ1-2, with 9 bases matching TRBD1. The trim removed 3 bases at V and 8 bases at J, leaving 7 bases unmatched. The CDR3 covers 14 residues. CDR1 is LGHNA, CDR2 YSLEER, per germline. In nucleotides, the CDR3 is TGCGCCAGCAGCCAGGACAGGGGTACTCGCGGCTACACCTTC. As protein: CASSQDRGTRGYTF.

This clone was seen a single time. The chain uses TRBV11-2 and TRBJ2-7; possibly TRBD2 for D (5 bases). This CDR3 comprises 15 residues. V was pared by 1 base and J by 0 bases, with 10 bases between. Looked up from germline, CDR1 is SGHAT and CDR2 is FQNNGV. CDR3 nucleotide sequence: TGTGCCAGCAGCTTAGCTAGCTTGTCCTCCTACGAGCAGTACTTC. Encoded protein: CASSLASLSSYEQYF.

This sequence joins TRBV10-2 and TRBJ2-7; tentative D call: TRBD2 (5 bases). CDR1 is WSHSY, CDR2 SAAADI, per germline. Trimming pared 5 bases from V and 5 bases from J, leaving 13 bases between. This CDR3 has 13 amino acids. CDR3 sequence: CASSRGPIDEQYF. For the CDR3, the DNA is TGCGCCAGCAGTCGCGGGCCTATCGACGAGCAGTACTTC.

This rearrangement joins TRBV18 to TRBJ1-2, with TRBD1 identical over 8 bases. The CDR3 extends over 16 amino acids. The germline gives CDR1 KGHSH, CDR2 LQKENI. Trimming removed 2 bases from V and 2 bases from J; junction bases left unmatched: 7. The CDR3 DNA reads TGTGCCAGCTCACCAGGACAGGGAAGATCGAACTATGGCTACACCTTC. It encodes CASSPGQGRSNYGYTF.

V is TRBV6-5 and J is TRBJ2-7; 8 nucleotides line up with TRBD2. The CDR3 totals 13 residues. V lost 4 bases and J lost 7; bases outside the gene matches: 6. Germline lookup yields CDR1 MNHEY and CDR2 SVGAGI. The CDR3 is CASSSRGGREQYF. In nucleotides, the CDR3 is TGTGCCAGCAGTTCCCGGGGGGGGCGAGAGCAGTACTTC.

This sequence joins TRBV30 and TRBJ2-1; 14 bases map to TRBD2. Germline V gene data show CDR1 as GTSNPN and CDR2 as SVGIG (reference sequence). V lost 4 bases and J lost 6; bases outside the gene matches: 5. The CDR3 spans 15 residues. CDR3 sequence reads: CAWKPGLAGVNEQFF. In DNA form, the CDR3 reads TGTGCCTGGAAACCGGGACTAGCGGGAGTCAATGAGCAGTTCTTC.

The CDR3 spells CASSAPGGEAFF. The CDR3 region has the DNA TGTGCCAGCAGCGCCCCTGGGGGCGAAGCTTTCTTT. The chain is built from TRBV11-3 and TRBJ1-1, with D possibly being TRBD1 (6 bases). Germline CDR1 and CDR2: SGHNT and YENEEA. This CDR3 has 12 amino acids. Between the trimmed V and J ends, which lost 5 bases and 8 bases, there was a span of 12 bases.

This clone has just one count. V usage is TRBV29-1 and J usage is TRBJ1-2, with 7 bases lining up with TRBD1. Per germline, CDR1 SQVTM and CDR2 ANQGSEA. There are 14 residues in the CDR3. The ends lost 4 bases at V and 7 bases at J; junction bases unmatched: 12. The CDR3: CSVARRGFGFGYTF. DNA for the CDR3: TGCAGCGTTGCTCGCAGGGGGTTTGGCTTTGGCTACACCTTC.

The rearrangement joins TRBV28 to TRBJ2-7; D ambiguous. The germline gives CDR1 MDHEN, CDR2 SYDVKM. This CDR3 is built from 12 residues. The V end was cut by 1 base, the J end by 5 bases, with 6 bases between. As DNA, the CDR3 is TGTGCCAGCAGTTTATCCAGTAACGAGCAGTACTTC. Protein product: CASSLSSNEQYF.

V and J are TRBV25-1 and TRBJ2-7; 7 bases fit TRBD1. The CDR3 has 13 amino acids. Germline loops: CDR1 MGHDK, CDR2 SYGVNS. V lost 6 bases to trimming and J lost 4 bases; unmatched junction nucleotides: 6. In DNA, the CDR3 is TGTGCCAGCAGCACAGGGGTGGGGTACGAGCAGTACTTC. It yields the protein CASSTGVGYEQYF.

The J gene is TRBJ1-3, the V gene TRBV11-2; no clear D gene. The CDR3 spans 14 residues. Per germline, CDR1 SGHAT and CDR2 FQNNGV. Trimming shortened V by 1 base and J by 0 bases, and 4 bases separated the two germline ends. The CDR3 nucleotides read TGTGCCAGCAGCTTAGCTCTCTCTGGAAACACCATATATTTT. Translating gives CASSLALSGNTIYF.

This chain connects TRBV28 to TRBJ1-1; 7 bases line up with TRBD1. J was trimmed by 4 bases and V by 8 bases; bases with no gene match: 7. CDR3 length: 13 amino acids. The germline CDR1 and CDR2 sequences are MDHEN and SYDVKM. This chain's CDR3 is CASLGTVGTEAFF. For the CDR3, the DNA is TGTGCCAGCCTAGGGACAGTTGGCACTGAAGCTTTCTTT.

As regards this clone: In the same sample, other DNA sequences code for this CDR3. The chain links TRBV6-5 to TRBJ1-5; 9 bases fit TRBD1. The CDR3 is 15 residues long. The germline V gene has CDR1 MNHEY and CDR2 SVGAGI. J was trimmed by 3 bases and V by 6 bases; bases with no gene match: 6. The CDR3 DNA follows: TGTGCCAGCAGCCTACAGGGGGCCCCCAATCAGCCCCAGCATTTT. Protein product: CASSLQGAPNQPQHF.

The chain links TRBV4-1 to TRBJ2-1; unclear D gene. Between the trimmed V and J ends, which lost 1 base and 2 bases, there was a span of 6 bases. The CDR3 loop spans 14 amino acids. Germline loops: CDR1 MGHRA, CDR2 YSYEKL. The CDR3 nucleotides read TGCGCCAGCAGCCAAGGTACTACCTACAATGAGCAGTTCTTC. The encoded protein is CASSQGTTYNEQFF.

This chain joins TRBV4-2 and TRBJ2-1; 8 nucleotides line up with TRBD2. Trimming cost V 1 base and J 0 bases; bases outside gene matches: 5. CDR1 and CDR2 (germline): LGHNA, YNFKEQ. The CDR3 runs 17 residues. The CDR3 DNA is TGTGCCAGCAGCCAAGCGGGAGGGCCCTTCTCCTACAATGAGCAGTTCTTC. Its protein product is CASSQAGGPFSYNEQFF.

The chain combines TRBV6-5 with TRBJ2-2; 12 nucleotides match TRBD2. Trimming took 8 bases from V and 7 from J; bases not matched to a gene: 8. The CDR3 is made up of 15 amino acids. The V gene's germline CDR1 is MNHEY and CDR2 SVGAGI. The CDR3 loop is CASGTSGRIGGELFF. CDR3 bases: TGTGCCAGCGGCACTAGCGGGAGGATAGGCGGGGAGCTGTTTTTT.

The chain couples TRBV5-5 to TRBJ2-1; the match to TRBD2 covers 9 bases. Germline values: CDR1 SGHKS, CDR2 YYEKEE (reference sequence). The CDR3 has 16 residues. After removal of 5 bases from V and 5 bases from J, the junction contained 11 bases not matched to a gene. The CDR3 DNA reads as TGTGCCAGCAGTTCCATAGCGGGAGTATTTGACAATGAGCAGTTCTTC. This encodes CASSSIAGVFDNEQFF.

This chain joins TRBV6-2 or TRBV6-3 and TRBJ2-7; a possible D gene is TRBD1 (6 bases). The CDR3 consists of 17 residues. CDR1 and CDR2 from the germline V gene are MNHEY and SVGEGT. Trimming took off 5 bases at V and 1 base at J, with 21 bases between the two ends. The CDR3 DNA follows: TGTGCCAGCAGTCTCACAGAAGGACAGCGGCTATCCTACGAGCAGTACTTC. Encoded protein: CASSLTEGQRLSYEQYF.

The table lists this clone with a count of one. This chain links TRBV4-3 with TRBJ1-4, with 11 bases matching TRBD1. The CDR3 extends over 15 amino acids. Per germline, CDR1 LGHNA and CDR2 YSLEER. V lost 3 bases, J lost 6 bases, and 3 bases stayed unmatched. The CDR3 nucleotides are TGCGCCAGCAGCCAGACGGGACAGGGGGATGAAAAACTGTTTTTT. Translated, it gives CASSQTGQGDEKLFF.

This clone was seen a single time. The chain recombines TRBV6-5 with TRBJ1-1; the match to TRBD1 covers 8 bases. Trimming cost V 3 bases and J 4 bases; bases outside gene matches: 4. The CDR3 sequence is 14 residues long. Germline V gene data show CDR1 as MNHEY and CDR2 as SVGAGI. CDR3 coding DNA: TGTGCCAGCAGTTATTACAGGGGGGGCACTGAAGCTTTCTTT. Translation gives CASSYYRGGTEAFF.